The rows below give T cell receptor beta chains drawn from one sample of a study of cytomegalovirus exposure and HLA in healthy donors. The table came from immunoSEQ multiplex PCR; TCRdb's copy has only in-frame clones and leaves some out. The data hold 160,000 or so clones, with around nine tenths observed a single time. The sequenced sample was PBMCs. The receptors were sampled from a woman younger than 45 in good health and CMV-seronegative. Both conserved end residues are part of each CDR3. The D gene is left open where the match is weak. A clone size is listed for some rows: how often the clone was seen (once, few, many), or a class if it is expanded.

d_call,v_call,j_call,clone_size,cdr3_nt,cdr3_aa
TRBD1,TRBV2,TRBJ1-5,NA,TGTGCCAGCAGTGACAGACAGGGAATAATTAGCAATCAGCCCCAGCATTTT,CASSDRQGIISNQPQHF
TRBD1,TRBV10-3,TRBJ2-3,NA,TGTGCCATCAGCCGGACAGGGGACGATACGCAGTATTTT,CAISRTGDDTQYF
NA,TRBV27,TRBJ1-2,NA,TGTGCCAGCAGTTCAGGGGTTTCGGGGGGGAATGGCTACACCTTC,CASSSGVSGGNGYTF
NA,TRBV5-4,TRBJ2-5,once,TGTGCCAGCAGCCTGGGGGGGCCAGAGACCCAGTACTTC,CASSLGGPETQYF
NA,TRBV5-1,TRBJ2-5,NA,TGCGCCAGCAGCTTGGCCGGTGCGGGGGAGACCCAGTACTTC,CASSLAGAGETQYF
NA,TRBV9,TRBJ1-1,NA,TGTGCCAGCAGCGGGAGCGGGGGACCGAACACTGAAGCTTTCTTT,CASSGSGGPNTEAFF
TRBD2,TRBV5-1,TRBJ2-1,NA,TGCGCCAGCAGCTTAGCTGCTAGCGGGGGAGCGGATGAGCAGTTCTTC,CASSLAASGGADEQFF
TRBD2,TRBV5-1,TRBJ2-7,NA,TGCGCCAGCAGCTTGGCGGGGGGACCCCTCTCCTACGAGCAGTACTTC,CASSLAGGPLSYEQYF
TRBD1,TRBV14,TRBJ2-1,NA,TGTGCCAGCAGCCAAGTAAAGGGGGCGACTTCCAATGAGCAGTTCTTC,CASSQVKGATSNEQFF
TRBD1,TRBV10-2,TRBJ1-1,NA,TGCGCCAGCAGCCGGGACAGGGGAACTGAAGCTTTCTTT,CASSRDRGTEAFF
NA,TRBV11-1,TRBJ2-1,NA,TGTGCCAGCAGCTTAGGGCCTAGCGCGGACAATGAGCAGTTCTTC,CASSLGPSADNEQFF
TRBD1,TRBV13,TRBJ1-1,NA,TGTGCCAGCAGCTTAGAGGGACAGACGGACACTGAAGCTTTCTTT,CASSLEGQTDTEAFF
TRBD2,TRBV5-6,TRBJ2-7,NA,TGTGCCAGCAGCTCCACCCCTCAAGCGGGGGGCGCCTACGAGCAGTACTTC,CASSSTPQAGGAYEQYF
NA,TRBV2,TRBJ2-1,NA,TGTGCCAGCAGTTATCTCCGGGACACCTCCTACAATGAGCAGTTCTTC,CASSYLRDTSYNEQFF
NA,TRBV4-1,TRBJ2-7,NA,TGCGCCAGCAGCCAGGACAGTCTCTCCTACGAGCAGTACTTC,CASSQDSLSYEQYF
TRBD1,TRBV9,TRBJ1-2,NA,TGTGCCAGCAGCGCGGACAGGGGCCCCTATGGCTACACCTTC,CASSADRGPYGYTF
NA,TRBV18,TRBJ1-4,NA,TGTGCCAGCTCAGCGAAACAGGGTCTTAATGAAAAACTGTTTTTT,CASSAKQGLNEKLFF
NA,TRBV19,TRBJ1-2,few,TGTGCCAGTAGTATGAGGGAGTTCTATGGCTACACCTTC,CASSMREFYGYTF